The 11 T cell receptor beta chains in this list originate from one sample, sequenced in a study of cytomegalovirus exposure and HLA in healthy donors (dated by TCRdb to about 2017). The method behind the library was the immunoSEQ multiplex PCR assay. The multiplex PCR relied on a mix of 60 forward primers for TCR Vbeta segments and 13 reverse primers for TCR Jbeta segments. TCRdb retrieved this table from immuneACCESS and kept in-frame rearrangements only. Not all clones are present; in checked studies, unresolved V genes account for under half, and no reason is known for the remainder. Across this sample there are about 150,000 clones, with 75% seen only once. The ten largest clones add up to around 11% of the sample. Sequencing used PBMCs. These receptors were taken from a man aged 18 to 30 in good health and CMV-seropositive.

V usage is TRBV30 and J usage is TRBJ2-1; 10 positions agree with TRBD2. The V gene end was trimmed by 1 base and the J gene end by 4 bases; junction bases not matched to a gene: 7. The germline V gene encodes CDR1 GTSNPN and CDR2 SVGIG (reference sequence). The CDR3 consists of 16 residues. CDR3 nucleotides: TGTGCCTGGAGTGCCTTTAGCGGGAGGCGGTACAATGAGCAGTTCTTC. Protein product: CAWSAFSGRRYNEQFF.

This clone was recorded a few times. J is TRBJ2-7 and V is TRBV18; weak D call: TRBD1 (5 bases). The CDR3 is made up of 14 amino acids. V was trimmed by 3 bases and J by 3 bases, leaving 12 bases between them. The germline gives CDR1 KGHSH, CDR2 LQKENI. In DNA, the CDR3 is TGTGCCAGCTCACCGCAGGGCGAGAGCTACGAGCAGTACTTC. Its translation: CASSPQGESYEQYF.

This clone was found a few times. The chain couples TRBV18 to TRBJ1-4; 7 bases line up with TRBD1. In germline, CDR1 is KGHSH, CDR2 LQKENI. The CDR3 covers 14 residues. Unmatched junction bases numbered 3, after V lost 2 bases and J lost 6 bases. The CDR3 DNA sequence: TGTGCCAGCTCACCAGGGCAGGGGGATGAAAAACTGTTTTTT. Its translation: CASSPGQGDEKLFF.

The rearrangement joins TRBV27 to TRBJ2-7, with unresolved D. The V and J ends lost 5 bases and 3 bases respectively, with 14 bases between them. Germline-derived CDR1 and CDR2 are MNHEY and SMNVEV (reference sequence). The CDR3 totals 14 residues. CDR3 bases: TGTGCCAGCAGTCCCTGGATGACTCTCTACGAGCAGTACTTC. This sequence encodes CASSPWMTLYEQYF.

The chain links TRBV7-3 to TRBJ2-1, with 10 bases matching TRBD1. CDR1 is SGHTA and CDR2 is FQGTGA in the germline V gene. V lost 5 bases and J lost 7; bases outside the gene matches: 5. CDR3 length: 14 residues. In DNA, the CDR3 is TGTGCCAGCAGCCGGGGACAGGGGTTGAATGAGCAGTTCTTC. This encodes CASSRGQGLNEQFF.

The rearrangement links TRBV25-1 to TRBJ1-5; D is unresolved. The CDR3 is 13 amino acids. Per germline, CDR1 MGHDK and CDR2 SYGVNS. V was shortened by 6 bases and J by 4 bases, with 10 bases between the two germline ends. CDR3 sequence: CASSQTNNQPQHF. DNA of the CDR3: TGTGCCAGCAGCCAGACTAATAATCAGCCCCAGCATTTT.

The chain has TRBV28 and TRBJ1-5; D is uncertain. Germline V lookup: CDR1 MDHEN, CDR2 SYDVKM. The ends were cut back, 3 bases at V and 9 bases at J, with 6 bases in the middle. CDR3 size: 11 residues. The CDR3 loop reads CASSFTRPQHF. The CDR3 DNA follows: TGTGCCAGCAGTTTTACACGGCCCCAGCATTTT.

The J gene is TRBJ2-7, the V gene TRBV13, with 10 bases aligning to TRBD2. J gave up 4 bases and V 5 bases, and 23 bases lay outside the gene matches. This CDR3 has 20 amino acids. CDR1 and CDR2 from the germline V gene are PRHDT and FYEKMQ (reference sequence). The CDR3 bases are TGTGCCAGCAGCGTCTACCGGGGGACTAGCGAAATCCGGGGGATTTACGAGCAGTACTTC. Encoded protein: CASSVYRGTSEIRGIYEQYF.

This sequence joins TRBV5-1 and TRBJ2-5; TRBD1 matches at 7 bases. Germline assignment: CDR1 SGHRS and CDR2 YFSETQ. CDR3 size: 17 residues. V trimming: 4 bases; J trimming: 4 bases; junction bases outside the gene matches: 16. The CDR3 DNA reads TGCGCCAGCAGCCTGTTATCTAGGGGGCTGGTGGTAGAGACCCAGTACTTC. Protein sequence: CASSLLSRGLVVETQYF.

This clone was counted once. CDR3 loop: CASSGQSNTEAFF. The DNA for the CDR3 is TGTGCCAGCAGTGGACAGTCGAACACTGAAGCTTTCTTT. The gene calls are TRBV2 and TRBJ1-1; tentative D call: TRBD1 (5 bases). V lost 4 bases and J lost 1, with 7 bases in between. The CDR3 contains 13 residues. Germline V gene sequence: CDR1 SNHLY, CDR2 FYNNEI.

J is TRBJ2-7 and V is TRBV28, with TRBD2 matching over 16 bases. V shed 4 bases and J 0 bases; nucleotides not matched to a gene: 9. The CDR3 has 19 amino acids. Germline CDR1 and CDR2: MDHEN and SYDVKM. CDR3 loop: CASSSLPGLAGGPSYEQYF. In DNA form, the CDR3 reads TGTGCCAGCAGTTCCCTCCCGGGACTAGCGGGAGGGCCCTCCTACGAGCAGTACTTC. Using reference TRBV28 and TRBJ2-7 for the parts outside the CDR3, the full variable domain is DVKVTQSSRYLVKRTGEKVFLECVQDMDHENMFWYRQDPGLGLRLIYFSYDVKMKEKGDIPEGYSVSREKKERFSLILESASTNQTSMYLCASSSLPGLAGGPSYEQYFGPGTRLTVT.